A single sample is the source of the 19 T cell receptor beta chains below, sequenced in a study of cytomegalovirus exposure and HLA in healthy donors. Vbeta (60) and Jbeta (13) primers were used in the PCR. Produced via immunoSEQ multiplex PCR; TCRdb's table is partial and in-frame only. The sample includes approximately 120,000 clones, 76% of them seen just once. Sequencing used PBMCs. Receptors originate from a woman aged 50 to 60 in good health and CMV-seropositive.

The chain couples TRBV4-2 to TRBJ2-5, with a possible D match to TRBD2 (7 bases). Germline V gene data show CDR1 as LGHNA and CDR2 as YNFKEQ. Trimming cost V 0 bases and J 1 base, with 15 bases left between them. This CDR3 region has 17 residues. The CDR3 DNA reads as TGTGCCAGCAGCCAAGATCTAGAGGGGGGGCGCCAAGAGACCCAGTACTTC. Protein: CASSQDLEGGRQETQYF.

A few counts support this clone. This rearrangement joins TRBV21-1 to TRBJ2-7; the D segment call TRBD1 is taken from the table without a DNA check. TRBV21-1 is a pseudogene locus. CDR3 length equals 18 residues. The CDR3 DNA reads TGTGCCAGCAGCAAAGAGGGGAGGACAGGGATTCACTCCTACGAGCAGTACTTC. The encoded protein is CASSKEGRTGIHSYEQYF.

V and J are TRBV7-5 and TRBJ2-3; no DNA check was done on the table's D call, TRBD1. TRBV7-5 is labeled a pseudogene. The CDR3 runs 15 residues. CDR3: CVRSLWQGSTDTQYF. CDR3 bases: TGTGTCAGAAGCTTATGGCAGGGTAGCACAGATACGCAGTATTTT.

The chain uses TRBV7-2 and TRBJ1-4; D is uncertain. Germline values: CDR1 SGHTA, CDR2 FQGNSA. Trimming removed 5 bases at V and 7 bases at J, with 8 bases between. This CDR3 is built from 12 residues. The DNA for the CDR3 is TGTGCCAGCAGCCCCTACCCTGAAAAACTGTTTTTT. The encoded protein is CASSPYPEKLFF.

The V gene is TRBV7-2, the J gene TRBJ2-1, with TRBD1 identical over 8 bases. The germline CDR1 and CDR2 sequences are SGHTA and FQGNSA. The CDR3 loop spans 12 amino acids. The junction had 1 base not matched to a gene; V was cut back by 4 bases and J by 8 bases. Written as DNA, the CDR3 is TGTGCCAGCAGCTGGGGACAGGATGAGCAGTTCTTC. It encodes CASSWGQDEQFF.

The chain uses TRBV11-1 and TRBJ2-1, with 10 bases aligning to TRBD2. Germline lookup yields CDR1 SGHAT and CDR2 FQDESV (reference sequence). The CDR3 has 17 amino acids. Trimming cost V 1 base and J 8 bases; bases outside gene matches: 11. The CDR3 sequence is CASSLEVQLAGIHEQFF. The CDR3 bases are TGTGCCAGCAGCTTAGAGGTACAACTAGCGGGAATACATGAGCAGTTCTTC.

The CDR3 region has the DNA TGTGCCAGCTATTCATTCGACGGGAGGGCCAAGGAGCAGTACTTC. Translated: CASYSFDGRAKEQYF. The chain uses TRBV14 and TRBJ2-7; 8 bases fit TRBD2. Germline CDR1 is SGHDN and CDR2 is FVKESK. The CDR3 sequence is 15 residues long. With V trimmed by 8 bases and J by 7 bases, 16 bases remained unmatched.

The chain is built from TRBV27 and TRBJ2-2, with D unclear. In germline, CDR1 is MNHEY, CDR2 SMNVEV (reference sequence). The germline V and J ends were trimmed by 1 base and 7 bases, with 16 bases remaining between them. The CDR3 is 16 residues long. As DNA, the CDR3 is TGTGCCAGCAGTTTATGGGCCCCCCCGCCCCTCGGGGAGCTGTTTTTT. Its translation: CASSLWAPPPLGELFF.

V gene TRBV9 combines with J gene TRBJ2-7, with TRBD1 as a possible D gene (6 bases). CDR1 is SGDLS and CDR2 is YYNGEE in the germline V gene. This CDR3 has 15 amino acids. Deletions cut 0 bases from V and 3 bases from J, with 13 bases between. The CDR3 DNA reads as TGTGCCAGCAGCGTAGGTGAGGGGGTCTTCTACGAGCAGTACTTC. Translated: CASSVGEGVFYEQYF.

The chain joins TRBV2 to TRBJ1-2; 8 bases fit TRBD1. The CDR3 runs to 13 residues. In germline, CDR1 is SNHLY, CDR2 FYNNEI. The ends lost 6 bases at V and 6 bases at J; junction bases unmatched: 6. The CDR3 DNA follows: TGTGCCAGCAGCGAGGGACAGGAGGATGGCTACACCTTC. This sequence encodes CASSEGQEDGYTF.

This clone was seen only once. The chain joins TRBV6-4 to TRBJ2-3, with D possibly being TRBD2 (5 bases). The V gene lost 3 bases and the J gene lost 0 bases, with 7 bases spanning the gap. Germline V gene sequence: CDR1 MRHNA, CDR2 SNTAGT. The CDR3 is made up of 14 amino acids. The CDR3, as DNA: TGTGCCAGCAGTGAGACTACCAGCACAGATACGCAGTATTTT. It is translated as CASSETTSTDTQYF.

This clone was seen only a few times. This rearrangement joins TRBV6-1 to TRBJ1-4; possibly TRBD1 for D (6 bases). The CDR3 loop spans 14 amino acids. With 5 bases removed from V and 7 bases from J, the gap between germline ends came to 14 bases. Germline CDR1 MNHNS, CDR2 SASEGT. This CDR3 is CASSLGGGIEKLFF. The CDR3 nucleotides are TGTGCCAGCAGTTTAGGGGGTGGTATTGAAAAACTGTTTTTT.

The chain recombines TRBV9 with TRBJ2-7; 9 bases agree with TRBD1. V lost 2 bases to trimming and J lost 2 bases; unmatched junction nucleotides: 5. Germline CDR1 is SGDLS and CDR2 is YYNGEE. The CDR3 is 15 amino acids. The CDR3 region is CASSVGRTGAYEQYF. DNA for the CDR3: TGTGCCAGCAGCGTCGGTCGGACAGGGGCCTACGAGCAGTACTTC.

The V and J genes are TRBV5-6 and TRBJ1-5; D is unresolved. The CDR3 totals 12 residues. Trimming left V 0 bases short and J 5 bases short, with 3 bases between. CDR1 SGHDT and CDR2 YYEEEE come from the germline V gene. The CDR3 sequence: CASSLADQPQHF. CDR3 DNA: TGTGCCAGCAGCTTGGCGGATCAGCCCCAGCATTTT.

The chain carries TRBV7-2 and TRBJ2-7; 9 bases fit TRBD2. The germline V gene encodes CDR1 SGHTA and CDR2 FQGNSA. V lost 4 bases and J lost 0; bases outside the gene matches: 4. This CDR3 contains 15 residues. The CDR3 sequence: CASSSPSGVSYEQYF. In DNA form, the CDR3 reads TGTGCCAGCAGCTCCCCTAGCGGGGTCTCCTACGAGCAGTACTTC.

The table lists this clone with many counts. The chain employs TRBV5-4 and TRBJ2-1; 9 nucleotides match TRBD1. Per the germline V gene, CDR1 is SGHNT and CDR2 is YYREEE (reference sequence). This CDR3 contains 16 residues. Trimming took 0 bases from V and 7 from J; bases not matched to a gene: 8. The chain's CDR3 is CASSLDLGQGENEQFF. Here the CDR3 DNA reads TGTGCCAGCAGCTTGGACCTGGGACAGGGCGAGAATGAGCAGTTCTTC.

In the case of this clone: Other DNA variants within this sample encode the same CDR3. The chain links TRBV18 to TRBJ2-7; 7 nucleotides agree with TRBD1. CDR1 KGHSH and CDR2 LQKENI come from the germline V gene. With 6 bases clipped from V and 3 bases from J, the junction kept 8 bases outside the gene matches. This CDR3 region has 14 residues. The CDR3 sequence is CASSPGQRNYEQYF. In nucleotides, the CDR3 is TGTGCCAGCTCCCCGGGACAGCGGAACTACGAGCAGTACTTC.

This chain's CDR3 is CASSNTGNEQFF. The CDR3 DNA is TGTGCCAGCAGCAATACAGGCAATGAGCAGTTCTTC. The chain recombines TRBV7-8 with TRBJ2-1; D possibly corresponds to TRBD1 (5 bases). CDR3 size: 12 residues. The V gene lost 5 bases and the J gene lost 6 bases, with 8 bases spanning the gap. CDR1 and CDR2 (germline): SGHVS, FQNEAQ.

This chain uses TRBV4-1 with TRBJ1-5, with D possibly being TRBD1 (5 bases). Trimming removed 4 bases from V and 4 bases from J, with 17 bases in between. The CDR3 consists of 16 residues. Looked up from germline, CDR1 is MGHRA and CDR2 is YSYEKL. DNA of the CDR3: TGCGCCAGCAGCCCCACCCAGGGCCTTATTAATCAGCCCCAGCATTTT. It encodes CASSPTQGLINQPQHF.